This is a list of T cell receptor beta chains from one sample in a study of coeliac disease. The data were produced by immunoSEQ multiplex PCR, yet TCRdb's version contains in-frame clones alone and is incomplete. The data contain some 3,200 clones, around 60% of them seen just once; the ten biggest clones take up roughly a third. The sequencing input was intraepithelial lymphocytes from the gut. All receptors derive from a woman between 35 and 50 years old. Both conserved end residues are part of each CDR3. Each record gives: D gene, V gene, J gene, clone size, CDR3 protein, CDR3 DNA. D genes are given only for firm matches. A row's size may be missing; if present it is once, few, many or a size class.

>TRBD1|TRBV2|TRBJ2-1|medium-sized
CASPRTGGYNEQFF
TGTGCCAGCCCCAGGACAGGGGGCTACAATGAGCAGTTCTTC
>TRBD2|TRBV27|TRBJ2-7|few
CASSSKAGVSYEQYF
TGTGCCAGCAGTTCTAAGGCGGGAGTCTCCTACGAGCAGTACTTC
>.|TRBV27|TRBJ1-5|.
CASSLIQGFNQPQHF
TGTGCCAGCAGTCTCATTCAGGGTTTCAATCAGCCCCAGCATTTC
>.|TRBV5-1|TRBJ2-5|.
CASSLAQAQETQYF
TGCGCCAGCAGCTTGGCGCAGGCTCAAGAGACCCAGTACTTC
>.|TRBV20-1|TRBJ2-7|.
CSALYEQYF
TGCAGTGCCCTCTACGAGCAGTACTTC
>TRBD2|TRBV6-5|TRBJ2-3|.
CASTPRLAGTDTQYF
TGTGCCAGCACCCCGAGACTAGCGGGCACAGATACGCAGTATTTT
>.|TRBV1|TRBJ2-1|.
CTSSHRLAGKFNEQFF
TGCACCAGCAGCCACAGACTAGCGGGGAAATTCAATGAGCAGTTCTTC
>TRBD1|TRBV6-5|TRBJ2-7|medium-sized
CASSYFPRTGNYEQYF
TGTGCCAGCAGTTACTTTCCTAGGACAGGCAACTACGAGCAGTACTTC
>.|TRBV6-1|TRBJ2-3|.
CASSPGGFLTDTQYF
TGTGCCAGCAGCCCCGGGGGATTCCTCACAGATACGCAGTATTTT
>.|TRBV5-1|TRBJ1-1|once
CASSLVRTDNTEAFF
TGCGCCAGCAGCTTGGTGCGGACAGATAACACTGAAGCTTTCTTT
>TRBD1|TRBV19|TRBJ1-5|.
CASSIQTGEGQPQHF
TGTGCCAGTAGTATACAGACAGGGGAGGGACAGCCCCAGCATTTT
>.|TRBV2|TRBJ1-3|.
CASSADRRGNTIYF
TGTGCCAGCAGTGCGGACAGACGGGGAAACACCATATATTTT
>TRBD1|TRBV28|TRBJ1-1|.
CASRLTGLAEAFF
TGTGCCAGCAGATTGACAGGGTTAGCTGAAGCTTTCTTT
>.|TRBV19|TRBJ1-2|few
CASTLTATNGYTF
TGTGCCAGTACCCTGACAGCGACGAACGGCTACACCTTC
>TRBD1|TRBV11-2|TRBJ2-7|.
CASSLSRGFDNDEQYF
TGTGCCAGCAGCTTGTCCAGGGGGTTCGATAACGACGAGCAGTACTTC
>TRBD1|TRBV18|TRBJ2-2|.
CASSPRGQANTGELFF
TGTGCCAGCTCACCACGTGGACAGGCGAACACCGGGGAGCTGTTTTTT
>TRBD1|TRBV6-5|TRBJ1-3|.
CASTSGGSGNTIYF
TGTGCCAGCACTTCAGGGGGATCTGGAAACACCATATATTTT
>TRBD2|TRBV11-2|TRBJ2-1|few
CASSPKAGLAGHNEQFF
TGTGCCAGCAGCCCCAAAGCGGGACTAGCGGGGCACAATGAGCAGTTCTTC
>TRBD1|TRBV5-1|TRBJ1-1|.
CASSLFSGTGNEAFF
TGCGCCAGCAGCTTGTTCTCCGGGACAGGAAATGAAGCTTTCTTT
>.|TRBV29-1|TRBJ2-6|.
CSVEPGLLSGANVLTF
TGCAGCGTTGAACCAGGGCTCCTCTCTGGGGCCAACGTCCTGACTTTC
>TRBD2|TRBV12-5|TRBJ2-3|.
CASGGIAGATDTQYF
TGTGCTAGTGGGGGGATAGCGGGAGCCACAGATACGCAGTATTTT
>TRBD2|TRBV5-1|TRBJ2-3|.
CASSPGLGGNTQYF
TGCGCCAGCTCCCCGGGACTAGGGGGAAATACGCAGTATTTT
>TRBD1|TRBV11-2|TRBJ1-4|.
CASSSSPRDRGLFF
TGTGCCAGCAGCTCTTCACCCCGGGACAGGGGGCTGTTTTTT
>TRBD2|TRBV5-1|TRBJ2-5|.
CASSSGTSGSEETQYF
TGCGCCAGCAGCTCGGGGACTAGCGGGAGCGAGGAGACCCAGTACTTC
>.|TRBV5-1|TRBJ2-1|.
CASSLGERSYNEQFF
TGCGCCAGCAGCTTGGGAGAGCGGTCCTACAATGAGCAGTTCTTC
>.|TRBV2|TRBJ2-1|few
CASSGRRVLAVGNEQFF
TGTGCCAGCAGTGGACGTAGGGTGCTAGCCGTAGGTAATGAGCAGTTCTTC
>TRBD1|TRBV2|TRBJ1-1|.
CASREGQGWSTEAFF
TGTGCCAGCAGGGAGGGACAGGGGTGGAGCACTGAAGCTTTCTTT
>.|TRBV7-2|TRBJ1-3|.
CASSLTGSGNTIYF
TGTGCCAGCAGCCTAACAGGCTCTGGAAACACCATATATTTT
>.|TRBV9|TRBJ2-1|few
CASSVGGSGYNEQFF
TGTGCCAGCAGCGTAGGAGGTAGCGGCTACAATGAGCAGTTCTTC
>.|TRBV28|TRBJ2-2|once
CASSLTGELFF
TGTGCCAGCAGCCTCACCGGGGAGCTGTTTTTT
>.|TRBV7-4|TRBJ1-2|.
CASSPRPQGRDGYTF
TGTGCCAGCAGCCCTAGACCACAGGGTAGAGATGGCTACACCTTC
>.|TRBV14|TRBJ1-4|.
CASSHRVLYGEKLFF
TGTGCCAGCAGCCATCGCGTACTTTACGGTGAAAAACTGTTTTTT
>TRBD1|TRBV30|TRBJ2-1|.
CAWTRRGQGYEQFF
TGTGCCTGGACGCGAAGGGGGCAAGGCTATGAGCAGTTCTTC
>.|TRBV9|TRBJ2-3|once
CASSVGLGGDTQYF
TGTGCCAGCAGCGTAGGTCTGGGAGGAGATACGCAGTATTTT
>.|TRBV7-6|TRBJ2-7|.
CASSLSPTYEQYF
TGTGCCAGCAGCTTATCCCCTACCTACGAGCAGTACTTC
>.|TRBV7-9|TRBJ1-5|.
CASSSRGLGDQPQHF
TGTGCCAGCAGCTCAAGAGGGCTCGGGGATCAGCCCCAGCATTTT
>.|TRBV5-1|TRBJ2-1|.
CASSLVSEVGQFF
TGCGCCAGCAGCTTGGTTTCTGAGGTGGGGCAGTTCTTC
>TRBD2|TRBV4-2|TRBJ2-2|.
CASSQVFQSGRATGTGELFF
TGTGCCAGCAGCCAAGTGTTTCAAAGCGGGAGGGCCACGGGCACCGGGGAGCTGTTTTTT
>TRBD1|TRBV29-1|TRBJ2-5|medium-sized
CSVESGQGQETQYF
TGCAGCGTTGAGTCGGGACAGGGTCAAGAGACCCAGTACTTC
>.|TRBV30|TRBJ1-1|.
CAWSVHKAWWSNTEAFF
TGTGCCTGGAGTGTACATAAAGCTTGGTGGAGTAACACTGAAGCTTTCTTT
>.|TRBV7-6|TRBJ2-7|.
CASSVDSAYEQYF
TGTGCCAGCAGCGTCGACAGTGCCTACGAGCAGTACTTC
>.|TRBV19|TRBJ2-5|.
CASSPLRGEQYF
TGTGCCAGTAGCCCCCTACGGGGAGAGCAGTACTTC
>TRBD2|TRBV7-3|TRBJ2-1|.
CASSSRGAYNEQFF
TGTGCCAGCTCCTCTCGGGGGGCCTACAATGAGCAGTTCTTC